This passage covers 11 T cell receptor beta chains from one sample sequenced in a study of cytomegalovirus exposure and HLA in healthy donors. Primers included in the PCR were 60 Vbeta and 13 Jbeta primers. The repertoire was sequenced with immunoSEQ multiplex PCR; TCRdb's copy has only in-frame clones and lacks some. The data show 160,000 or so clones, approximately 80% seen once. The specimen was PBMCs. These receptors were taken from a man in his forties in good health and CMV-seronegative.

The chain recombines TRBV19 with TRBJ2-7; 7 bases line up with TRBD1. CDR1 is LNHDA and CDR2 is SQIVND in the germline V gene (reference sequence). J was trimmed by 5 bases and V by 1 base; bases with no gene match: 8. The CDR3 loop spans 15 amino acids. The CDR3 DNA reads as TGTGCCAGTAGTATAGGATGGGGACAGAGCCACGAGCAGTACTTC. This sequence encodes CASSIGWGQSHEQYF.

This clone was counted only a few times. This chain uses TRBV29-1 with TRBJ1-1; D might be TRBD1 (5 bases). V lost 1 base and J lost 6, with 9 bases in between. CDR1 is SQVTM and CDR2 is ANQGSEA in the germline V gene. The CDR3 extends over 12 amino acids. The CDR3 sequence: CSVEGAGPEAFF. CDR3 DNA: TGCAGCGTTGAAGGGGCAGGGCCTGAAGCTTTCTTT.

CDR3 residues: CASSVQGSGYGYTF. CDR3 nucleotides: TGTGCCAGCAGTGTACAGGGATCTGGCTATGGCTACACCTTC. This chain uses TRBV6-5 with TRBJ1-2, with a tentative D call TRBD1 (6 bases). Germline lookup yields CDR1 MNHEY and CDR2 SVGAGI. V dropped 5 bases and J dropped 4 bases, with 14 bases sitting between them. CDR3 length: 14 residues.

The chain recombines TRBV5-4 with TRBJ1-1, with D uncertain. Trimming took 0 bases from V and 5 from J, leaving 11 bases between them. Germline CDR1 is SGHNT and CDR2 is YYREEE (reference sequence). CDR3 length equals 14 residues. In DNA, the CDR3 is TGTGCCAGCAGCTTGGCCCTTCCAGGAACTGAAGCTTTCTTT. Translated: CASSLALPGTEAFF.

The chain carries TRBV10-3 and TRBJ2-5, with TRBD1 as a possible D gene (5 bases). This CDR3 is built from 16 residues. V shed 5 bases and J shed 4 bases, with 20 bases lying between them. Per the germline V gene, CDR1 is ENHRY and CDR2 is SYGVKD. The chain's CDR3 is CAISPLTPAQAETQYF. In DNA form, the CDR3 reads TGTGCCATCAGTCCTCTTACTCCAGCACAGGCAGAGACCCAGTACTTC.

V gene TRBV7-9 combines with J gene TRBJ2-7; 9 positions agree with TRBD2. Germline V lookup: CDR1 SEHNR, CDR2 FQNEAQ (reference sequence). V lost 2 bases and J lost 2; bases outside the gene matches: 4. The CDR3 consists of 15 residues. In DNA, the CDR3 is TGTGCCAGCAGCTTAACGGTAGCGGGAGCCTACGAGCAGTACTTC. Encoded protein: CASSLTVAGAYEQYF. Based on the CDR3 plus reference TRBV7-9 and TRBJ2-7, the full variable domain is DTGVSQNPRHKITKRGQNVTFRCDPISEHNRLYWYRQTLGQGPEFLTYFQNEAQLEKSRLLSDRFSAERPKGSFSTLEIQRTEQGDSAMYLCASSLTVAGAYEQYFGPGTRLTVT.

The rearrangement links TRBV7-9 to TRBJ2-1; D is possibly TRBD2 (5 bases). The V end was cut by 4 bases, the J end by 0 bases, with 13 bases between. The CDR3 runs 16 residues. In germline, CDR1 is SEHNR, CDR2 FQNEAQ (reference sequence). This CDR3 is CASSSLLASSYNEQFF. Written as DNA, the CDR3 is TGTGCCAGCAGCTCCCTCCTAGCCAGCTCCTACAATGAGCAGTTCTTC.

Only one count was recorded for this clone. This chain uses TRBV14 with TRBJ1-1; no clear D. The V gene's germline CDR1 is SGHDN and CDR2 FVKESK. Trimming took 4 bases from V and 3 from J, leaving 9 bases between them. The CDR3 has 13 residues. The CDR3 here is CASSLMSDTEAFF. DNA of the CDR3: TGTGCCAGCAGCCTAATGAGTGACACTGAAGCTTTCTTT.

As concerns this clone: The same CDR3 arises from other DNA sequences in this sample as well. V usage is TRBV2 and J usage is TRBJ1-6; TRBD1 matches at 9 bases. The germline V gene has CDR1 SNHLY and CDR2 FYNNEI. The CDR3 is 13 residues long. J gave up 10 bases and V 9 bases, and 7 bases lay outside the gene matches. This CDR3 reads CASSGQGYSPLHF. The CDR3 bases are TGTGCCAGTTCGGGACAGGGTTACTCACCCCTCCACTTT.

This chain connects TRBV10-3 to TRBJ1-5, with 7 nucleotides matching TRBD1. The germline V gene encodes CDR1 ENHRY and CDR2 SYGVKD. The J segment lost 4 bases and the V segment lost 4 bases, leaving 1 base of the junction unmatched. The CDR3 totals 13 residues. The CDR3 DNA follows: TGTGCCATCAGTGGGGACAGAAATCAGCCCCAGCATTTT. It translates to CAISGDRNQPQHF.

V and J are TRBV5-1 and TRBJ2-5; TRBD1 agrees at 9 bases. The CDR3 loop spans 15 amino acids. Germline V gene data show CDR1 as SGHRS and CDR2 as YFSETQ. V was pared by 3 bases and J by 4 bases, with 7 bases of the junction left unmatched. The CDR3 region is CASSSEQGAGETQYF. CDR3 DNA: TGCGCCAGCAGCTCGGAACAGGGGGCAGGAGAGACCCAGTACTTC.